A selection of T cell receptor beta chains follows, all from one sample in a study of human T cells and chemical hapten exposure. TCRdb re-analysed the RACE reads in MiXCR, keeping a single row per CDR3 protein. The sample has 300,000 to 350,000 distinct CDR3 sequences; under 8% are singletons. Sequencing was performed on whole blood, taken in connection with sensitization to the hapten diphenylcyclopropenone (DPC). The source is a young woman with alopecia areata. Some clones in this sample may be carry-over from other donors' samples. Both conserved end residues are part of each CDR3. The D gene is left open where the match is weak. Not every row has a clone size; where given, it reads once, few, many or a size class.

J,V,D,size,CDR3,DNA
TRBJ2-2,TRBV10-3,TRBD2,many,CAISERLAGIDGELFF,TGTGCCATCAGTGAGAGACTAGCGGGGATTGACGGGGAGCTGTTTTTT
TRBJ2-7,TRBV6-5,TRBD1,many,CASSYSGTGGYEQYF,TGTGCCAGCAGTTACTCCGGGACAGGGGGTTACGAGCAGTACTTC
TRBJ2-1,TRBV12-3/TRBV12-4,TRBD1,-,CASSLPDRGGEQFF,TGTGCCAGCAGTTTGCCTGACAGGGGGGGTGAGCAGTTCTTC
TRBJ1-1,TRBV6-1,-,few,CASRYPGIRTEAFF,TGTGCCAGCAGATACCCAGGGATTCGGACTGAAGCTTTCTTT
TRBJ2-1,TRBV6-2/TRBV6-3,-,-,CASSLNGHNEQFF,TGTGCCAGCAGCCTGAACGGCCACAATGAGCAGTTCTTC
TRBJ2-7,TRBV4-2,-,few,CASSQEGGGSSYEQYF,TGTGCCAGCAGCCAAGAAGGAGGGGGGAGCTCCTACGAGCAGTACTTC
TRBJ2-3,TRBV6-1,-,few,CASSERHRATDTQYF,TGTGCCAGCAGTGAACGACACAGGGCCACAGATACGCAGTATTTT
TRBJ1-2,TRBV6-1,-,few,CASSEAGGYGYTF,TGTGCCAGCAGTGAAGCTGGGGGCTATGGCTACACCTTC
TRBJ2-3,TRBV2,-,many,CASTEGTVPSTDTQYF,TGTGCCAGCACCGAGGGTACCGTCCCTAGCACAGATACGCAGTATTTT
TRBJ2-3,TRBV6-5,TRBD2,-,CASSLSGGGVTQYF,TGTGCCAGCAGTCTCAGCGGGGGCGGGGTTACGCAGTATTTT
TRBJ1-5,TRBV12-3/TRBV12-4,-,few,CASTPLRIDQPQHF,TGTGCCAGCACTCCTTTGAGGATTGATCAGCCCCAGCATTTT
TRBJ1-5,TRBV15,TRBD1,few,CATSRNIGQGMNQPQHF,TGTGCCACCAGCAGAAATATCGGACAGGGGATGAATCAGCCCCAGCATTTT
TRBJ1-4,TRBV4-3,TRBD1,few,CASSQIWDSDEKLFF,TGCGCCAGCAGCCAAATCTGGGACAGCGATGAAAAACTGTTTTTT
TRBJ2-4,TRBV7-9,-,-,CASSHGGGGVKNIQYF,TGTGCCAGCAGCCACGGCGGAGGGGGCGTCAAAAACATTCAGTACTTC
TRBJ1-1,TRBV11-2,-,-,CASSLETVAPNTEAFF,TGTGCCAGCAGCTTAGAGACTGTGGCACCGAACACTGAAGCTTTCTTT
TRBJ2-1,TRBV12-3/TRBV12-4,-,-,CASSSALSYNEQFF,TGTGCCAGCAGCTCGGCCCTCTCCTACAATGAGCAGTTCTTC
TRBJ2-3,TRBV12-3/TRBV12-4,-,many,CASRPVSGDGGMDTQYF,TGTGCCAGCAGGCCCGTGTCCGGAGACGGCGGGATGGATACGCAGTATTTT
TRBJ2-2,TRBV12-3/TRBV12-4,TRBD2,-,CASKREGPDTGELFF,TGTGCCAGCAAGCGGGAGGGGCCTGACACCGGGGAGCTGTTTTTT
TRBJ1-1,TRBV20-1,-,-,CSAPGGETEAFF,TGCAGTGCCCCGGGGGGGGAGACTGAAGCTTTCTTT
TRBJ2-5,TRBV2,-,many,CASTPQTGKETQYF,TGTGCCAGCACCCCCCAAACAGGGAAAGAGACCCAGTACTTC
TRBJ2-7,TRBV12-3/TRBV12-4,TRBD2,few,CASSSSSGGAYEQYF,TGTGCCAGCAGCTCCTCCAGCGGGGGGGCCTACGAGCAGTACTTC
TRBJ1-1,TRBV3-1,-,-,CASSQIPGRPEAFF,TGTGCCAGCAGCCAAATCCCGGGGAGGCCTGAAGCTTTCTTT
TRBJ1-1,TRBV13,-,-,CASSSISMNTEAFF,TGTGCCAGCAGCTCCATAAGCATGAACACTGAAGCTTTCTTT
TRBJ1-1,TRBV5-1,-,-,CASREIDSVGAFF,TGCGCCAGCCGAGAGATAGATTCAGTAGGAGCTTTCTTT
TRBJ2-6,TRBV6-5,-,many,CASRYQGLSGANVLTF,TGTGCCAGCAGGTATCAGGGCCTCTCTGGGGCCAACGTCCTGACTTTC
TRBJ1-3,TRBV6-5,TRBD1,few,CASSPRGTGGNTIYF,TGTGCCAGCAGCCCACGAGGGACAGGTGGAAACACCATATATTTT
TRBJ2-3,TRBV20-1,TRBD2,many,CSARLADTQYF,TGCAGTGCCAGACTAGCGGATACGCAGTATTTT
TRBJ2-1,TRBV4-3,-,few,CASSQQGLSYNEQFF,TGCGCCAGCAGCCAACAGGGACTCTCCTACAATGAGCAGTTCTTC
TRBJ1-4,TRBV20-1,-,few,CSARNPGEKLFF,TGCAGTGCTAGAAATCCGGGAGAAAAACTGTTTTTT
TRBJ1-1,TRBV20-1,-,-,CSAVPGGGSGYTEAFF,TGCAGTGCGGTCCCTGGCGGGGGATCCGGGTACACTGAAGCTTTCTTT
TRBJ2-7,TRBV3-1,TRBD1,few,CASSSGQGEKYF,TGTGCCAGCAGCTCCGGACAGGGCGAGAAGTACTTC
TRBJ2-2,TRBV20-1,TRBD1,-,CSAIRDRGYTGELFF,TGCAGTGCCATCCGGGACAGGGGTTACACCGGGGAGCTGTTTTTT
TRBJ2-1,TRBV20-1,-,many,CSVLTGVSSYNEQFF,TGCAGTGTTCTTACCGGCGTGAGCTCCTACAATGAGCAGTTCTTC
TRBJ2-1,TRBV4-1,TRBD2,-,CASSPARLDSGGVRYNEQFF,TGCGCCAGCAGTCCTGCAAGGTTAGATAGCGGGGGGGTGAGATACAATGAGCAGTTCTTC
TRBJ1-3,TRBV29-1,-,-,CSVYEGTNTIYF,TGCAGCGTTTATGAGGGTACGAACACCATATATTTT
TRBJ1-1,TRBV6-6,TRBD1,many,CASSFLDRANTEAFF,TGTGCCAGCAGCTTTTTAGACAGGGCCAACACTGAAGCTTTCTTT
TRBJ1-1,TRBV2,-,many,CASSDGPAYAEAFF,TGTGCCAGCAGTGACGGGCCCGCATACGCTGAAGCTTTCTTT
TRBJ1-5,TRBV20-1,TRBD1,few,CSATGQGRYSNQPQHF,TGCAGTGCCACTGGACAGGGCCGATATAGCAATCAGCCCCAGCATTTT
TRBJ2-7,TRBV20-1,-,many,CSASERGSPYEQYF,TGCAGTGCTAGTGAACGGGGGTCCCCCTACGAGCAGTACTTC
TRBJ2-3,TRBV20-1,-,many,CSAIGEDTQYF,TGCAGTGCCATCGGCGAGGATACGCAGTATTTT
TRBJ2-1,TRBV9,-,many,CASSVRQEPSNEQFF,TGTGCCAGCAGTGTACGACAGGAGCCTTCCAATGAGCAGTTCTTC
TRBJ2-5,TRBV12-3/TRBV12-4,-,-,CASGGAEYETQYF,TGTGCCAGCGGGGGGGCCGAGTACGAGACCCAGTACTTC
TRBJ2-1,TRBV2,TRBD2,-,CASSGGDYNEQFF,TGTGCCAGCAGCGGGGGGGACTACAATGAGCAGTTCTTC
TRBJ1-1,TRBV6-6,TRBD1,many,CASSLQQGAEAFF,TGTGCCAGCAGTCTTCAACAGGGGGCTGAAGCTTTCTTT
TRBJ2-6,TRBV12-3/TRBV12-4,TRBD1,-,CASSLRGQGTGANVLTF,TGTGCCAGCAGTTTAAGGGGACAGGGAACCGGGGCCAACGTCCTGACTTTC
TRBJ1-5,TRBV6-4,-,few,CASSERANQPQHF,TGTGCCAGCAGTGAGAGGGCCAATCAGCCCCAGCATTTT
TRBJ1-5,TRBV6-2/TRBV6-3,TRBD1,many,CASSGTGSQPQHF,TGTGCCAGCAGTGGGACAGGGAGTCAGCCCCAGCATTTT
TRBJ1-6,TRBV28,TRBD1,few,CATTPGQGTSPLHF,TGTGCCACCACACCGGGACAGGGTACATCACCCCTCCACTTT